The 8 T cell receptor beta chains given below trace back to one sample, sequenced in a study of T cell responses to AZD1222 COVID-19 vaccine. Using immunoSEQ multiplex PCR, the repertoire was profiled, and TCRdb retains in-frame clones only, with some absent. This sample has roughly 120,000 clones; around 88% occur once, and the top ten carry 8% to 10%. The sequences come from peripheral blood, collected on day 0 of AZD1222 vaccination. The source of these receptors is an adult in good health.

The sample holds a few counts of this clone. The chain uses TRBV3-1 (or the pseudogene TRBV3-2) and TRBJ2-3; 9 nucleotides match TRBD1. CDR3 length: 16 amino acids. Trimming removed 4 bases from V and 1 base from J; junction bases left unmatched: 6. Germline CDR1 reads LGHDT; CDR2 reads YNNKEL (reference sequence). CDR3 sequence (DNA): TGTGCCAGCAGCCCTCCCCGGACAGGGGGCACAGATACGCAGTATTTT. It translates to CASSPPRTGGTDTQYF.

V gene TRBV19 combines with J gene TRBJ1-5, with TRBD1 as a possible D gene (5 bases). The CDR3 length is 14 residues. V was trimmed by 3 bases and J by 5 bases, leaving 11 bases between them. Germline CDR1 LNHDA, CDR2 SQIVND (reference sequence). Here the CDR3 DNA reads TGTGCCAGTAGTATGGGGGGGAAACATCAGCCCCAGCATTTT. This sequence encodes CASSMGGKHQPQHF.

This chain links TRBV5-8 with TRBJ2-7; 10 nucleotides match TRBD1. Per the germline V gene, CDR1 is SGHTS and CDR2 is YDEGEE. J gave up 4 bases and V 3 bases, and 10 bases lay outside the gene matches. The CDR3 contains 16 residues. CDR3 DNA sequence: TGTGCCAGCAGCTCTGGACAGGGGGGTTTGCAATACGAGCAGTACTTC. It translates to CASSSGQGGLQYEQYF.

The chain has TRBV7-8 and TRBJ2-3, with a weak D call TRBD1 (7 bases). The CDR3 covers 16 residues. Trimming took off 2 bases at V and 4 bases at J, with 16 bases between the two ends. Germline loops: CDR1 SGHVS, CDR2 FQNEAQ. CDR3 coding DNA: TGTGCCAGCAGCTTAAGGGGGCGGGGTTTTTCAGATACGCAGTATTTT. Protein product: CASSLRGRGFSDTQYF.

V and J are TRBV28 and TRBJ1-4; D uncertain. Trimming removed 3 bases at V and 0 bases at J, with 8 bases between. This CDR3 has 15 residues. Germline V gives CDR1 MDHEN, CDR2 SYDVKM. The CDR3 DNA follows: TGTGCCAGCAGTTTCGCAGGAGCAACTAATGAAAAACTGTTTTTT. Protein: CASSFAGATNEKLFF.

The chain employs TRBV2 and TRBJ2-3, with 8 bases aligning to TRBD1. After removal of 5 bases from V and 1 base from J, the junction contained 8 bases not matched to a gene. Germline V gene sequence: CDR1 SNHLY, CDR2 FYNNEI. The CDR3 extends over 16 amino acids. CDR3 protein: CASSLRQGLRTDTQYF. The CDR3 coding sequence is TGTGCCAGCAGTTTACGACAGGGGCTACGCACAGATACGCAGTATTTT.

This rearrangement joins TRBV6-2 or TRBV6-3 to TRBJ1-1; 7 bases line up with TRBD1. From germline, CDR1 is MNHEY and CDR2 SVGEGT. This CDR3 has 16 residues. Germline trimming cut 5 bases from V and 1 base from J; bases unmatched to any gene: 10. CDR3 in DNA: TGTGCCAGCAGTCTTCGTGGGGGGACAGCGAACACTGAAGCTTTCTTT. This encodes CASSLRGGTANTEAFF.

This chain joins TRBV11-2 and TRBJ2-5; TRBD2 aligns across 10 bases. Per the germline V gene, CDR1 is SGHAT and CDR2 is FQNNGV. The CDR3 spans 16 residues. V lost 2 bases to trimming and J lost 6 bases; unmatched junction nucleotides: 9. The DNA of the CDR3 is TGTGCCAGCAGCTTATTTACTAGCGGGGTCCGAAAGACCCAGTACTTC. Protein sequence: CASSLFTSGVRKTQYF.